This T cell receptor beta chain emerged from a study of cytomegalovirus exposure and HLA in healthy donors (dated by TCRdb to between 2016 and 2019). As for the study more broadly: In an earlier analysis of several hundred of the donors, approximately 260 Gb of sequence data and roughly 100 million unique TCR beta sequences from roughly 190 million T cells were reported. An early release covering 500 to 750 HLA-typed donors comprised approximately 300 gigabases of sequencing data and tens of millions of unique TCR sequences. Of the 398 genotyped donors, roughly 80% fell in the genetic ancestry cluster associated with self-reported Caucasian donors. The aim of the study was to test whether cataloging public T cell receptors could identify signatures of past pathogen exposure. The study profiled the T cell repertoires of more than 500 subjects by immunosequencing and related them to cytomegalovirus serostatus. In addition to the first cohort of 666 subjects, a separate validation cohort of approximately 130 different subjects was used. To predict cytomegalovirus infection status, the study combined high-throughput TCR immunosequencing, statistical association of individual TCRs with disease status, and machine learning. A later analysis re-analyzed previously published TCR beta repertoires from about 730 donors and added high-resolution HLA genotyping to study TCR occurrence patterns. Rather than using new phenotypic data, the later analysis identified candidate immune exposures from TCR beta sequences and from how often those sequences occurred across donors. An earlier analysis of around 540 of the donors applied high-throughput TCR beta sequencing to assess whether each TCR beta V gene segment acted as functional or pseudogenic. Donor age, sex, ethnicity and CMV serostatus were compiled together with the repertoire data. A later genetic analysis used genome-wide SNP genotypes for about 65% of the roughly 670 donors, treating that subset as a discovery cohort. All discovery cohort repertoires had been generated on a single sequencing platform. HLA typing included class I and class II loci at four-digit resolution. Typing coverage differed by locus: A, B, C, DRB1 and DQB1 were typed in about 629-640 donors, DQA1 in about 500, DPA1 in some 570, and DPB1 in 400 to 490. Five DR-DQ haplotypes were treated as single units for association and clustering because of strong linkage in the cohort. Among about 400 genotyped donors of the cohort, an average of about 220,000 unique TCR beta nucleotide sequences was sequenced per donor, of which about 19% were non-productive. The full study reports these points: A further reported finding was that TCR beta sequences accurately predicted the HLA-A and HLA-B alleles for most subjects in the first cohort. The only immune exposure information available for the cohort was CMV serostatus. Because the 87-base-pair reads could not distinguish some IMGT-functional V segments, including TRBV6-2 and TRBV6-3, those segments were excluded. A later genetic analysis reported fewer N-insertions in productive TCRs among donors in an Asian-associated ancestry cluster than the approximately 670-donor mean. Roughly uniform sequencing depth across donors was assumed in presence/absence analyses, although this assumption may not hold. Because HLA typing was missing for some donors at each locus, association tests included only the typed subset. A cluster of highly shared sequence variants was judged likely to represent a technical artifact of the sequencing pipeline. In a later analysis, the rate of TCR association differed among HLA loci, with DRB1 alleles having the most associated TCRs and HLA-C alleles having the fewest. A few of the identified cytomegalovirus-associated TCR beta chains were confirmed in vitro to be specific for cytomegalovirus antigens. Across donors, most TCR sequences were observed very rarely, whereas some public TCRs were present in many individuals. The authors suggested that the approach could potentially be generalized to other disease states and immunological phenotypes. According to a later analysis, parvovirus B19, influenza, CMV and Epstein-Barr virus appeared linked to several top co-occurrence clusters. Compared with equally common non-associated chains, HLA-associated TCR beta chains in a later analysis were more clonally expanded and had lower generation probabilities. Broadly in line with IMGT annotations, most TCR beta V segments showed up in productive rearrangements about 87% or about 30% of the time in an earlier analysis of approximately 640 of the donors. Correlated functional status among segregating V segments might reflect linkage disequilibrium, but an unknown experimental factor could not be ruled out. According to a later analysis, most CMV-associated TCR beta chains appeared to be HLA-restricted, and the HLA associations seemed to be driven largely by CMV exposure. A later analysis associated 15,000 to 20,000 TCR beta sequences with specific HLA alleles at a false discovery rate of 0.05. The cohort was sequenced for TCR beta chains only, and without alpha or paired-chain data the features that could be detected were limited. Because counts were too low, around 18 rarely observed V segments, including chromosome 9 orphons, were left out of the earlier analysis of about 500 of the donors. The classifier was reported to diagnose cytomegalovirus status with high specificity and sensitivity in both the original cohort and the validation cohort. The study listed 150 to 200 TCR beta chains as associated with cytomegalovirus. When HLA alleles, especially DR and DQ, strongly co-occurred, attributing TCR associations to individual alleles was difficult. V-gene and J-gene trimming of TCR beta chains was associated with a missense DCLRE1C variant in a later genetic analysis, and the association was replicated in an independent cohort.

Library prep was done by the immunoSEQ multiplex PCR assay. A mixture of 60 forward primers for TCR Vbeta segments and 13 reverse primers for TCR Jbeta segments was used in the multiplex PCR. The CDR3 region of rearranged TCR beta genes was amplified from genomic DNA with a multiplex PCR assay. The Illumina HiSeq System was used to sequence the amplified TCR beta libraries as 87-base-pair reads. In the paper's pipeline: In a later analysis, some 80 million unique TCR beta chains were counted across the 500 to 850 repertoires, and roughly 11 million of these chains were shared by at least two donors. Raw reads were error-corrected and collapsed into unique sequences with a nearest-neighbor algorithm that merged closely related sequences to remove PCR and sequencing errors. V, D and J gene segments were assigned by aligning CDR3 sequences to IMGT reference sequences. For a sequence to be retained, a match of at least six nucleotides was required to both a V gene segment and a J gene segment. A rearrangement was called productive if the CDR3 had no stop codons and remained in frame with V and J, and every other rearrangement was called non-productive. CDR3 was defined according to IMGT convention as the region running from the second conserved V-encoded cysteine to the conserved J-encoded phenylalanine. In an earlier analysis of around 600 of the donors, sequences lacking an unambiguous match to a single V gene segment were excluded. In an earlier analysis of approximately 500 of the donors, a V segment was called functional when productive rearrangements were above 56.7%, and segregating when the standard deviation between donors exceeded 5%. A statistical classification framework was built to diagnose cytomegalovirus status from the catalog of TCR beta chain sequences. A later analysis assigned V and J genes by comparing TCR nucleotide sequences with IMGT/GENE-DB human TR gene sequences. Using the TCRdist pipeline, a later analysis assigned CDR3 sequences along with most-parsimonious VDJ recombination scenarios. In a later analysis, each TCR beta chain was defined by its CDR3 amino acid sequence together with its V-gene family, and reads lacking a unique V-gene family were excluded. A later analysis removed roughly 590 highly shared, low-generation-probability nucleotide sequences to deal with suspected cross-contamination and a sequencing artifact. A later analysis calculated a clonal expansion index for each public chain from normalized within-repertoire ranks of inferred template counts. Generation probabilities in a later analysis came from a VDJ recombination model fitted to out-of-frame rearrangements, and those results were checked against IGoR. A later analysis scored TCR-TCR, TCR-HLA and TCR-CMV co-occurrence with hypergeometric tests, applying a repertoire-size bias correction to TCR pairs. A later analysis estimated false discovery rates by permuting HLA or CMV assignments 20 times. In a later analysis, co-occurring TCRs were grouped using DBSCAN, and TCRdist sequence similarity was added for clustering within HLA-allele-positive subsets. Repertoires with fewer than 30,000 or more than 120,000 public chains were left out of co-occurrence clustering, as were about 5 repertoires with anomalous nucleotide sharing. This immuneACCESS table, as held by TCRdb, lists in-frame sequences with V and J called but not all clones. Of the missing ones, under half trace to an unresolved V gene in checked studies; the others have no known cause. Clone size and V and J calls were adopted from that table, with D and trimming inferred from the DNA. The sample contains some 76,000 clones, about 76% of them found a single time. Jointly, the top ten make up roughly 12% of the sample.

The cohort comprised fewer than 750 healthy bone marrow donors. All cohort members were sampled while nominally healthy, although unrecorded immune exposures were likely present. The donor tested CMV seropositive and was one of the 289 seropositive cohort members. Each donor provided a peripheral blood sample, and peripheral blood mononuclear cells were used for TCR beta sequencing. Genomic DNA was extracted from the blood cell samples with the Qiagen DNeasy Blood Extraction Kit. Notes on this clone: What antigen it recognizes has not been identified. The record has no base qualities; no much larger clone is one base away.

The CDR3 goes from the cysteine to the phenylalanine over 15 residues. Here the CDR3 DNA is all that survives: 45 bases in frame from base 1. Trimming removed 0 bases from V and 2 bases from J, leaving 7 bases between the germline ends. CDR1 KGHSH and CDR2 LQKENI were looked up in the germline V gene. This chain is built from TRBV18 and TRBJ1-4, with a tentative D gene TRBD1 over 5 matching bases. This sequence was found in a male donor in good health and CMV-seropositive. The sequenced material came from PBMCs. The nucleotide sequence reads TGTGCCAGCTCACCACCGACAGACACTAATGAAAAACTGTTTTTT. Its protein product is CASSPPTDTNEKLFF.